This TCR beta chain emerged from a study of shared clonotypes between healthy human individuals (dated by TCRdb to about 2020). For context, the study as a whole: The cohort comprised a couple of women and a few men aged 18 to 49 years. For each donor, three plates each were used for CD4 naive and CD4 memory, two plates were used for CD8 naive, and one plate was used for CD8 memory. To estimate repertoire size and how much clonotype sharing occurs between individuals, the study deeply sequenced the blood TCR repertoires of about five healthy adults. To increase sequencing depth and limit assay-specific biases, different laboratories used diverse techniques to prepare libraries and sequence TCR repertoires. Between about 0.94 and 8.9 billion PBMCs per donor were obtained by leukapheresis. The investigation overall reported the following: Even with the large sequencing depth, rarefaction of the sorted-subset datasets indicated that sequencing was incomplete. Compared with non-shared clonotypes, the clonotypes found in all four sorted-subset donors had higher generation probabilities. The genetic and exposure-history diversity represented was limited by the small number of donors. Across a handful of donors, around 5.4% of naive CD4, 3% to 4% of naive CD8, approximately 2.5% of memory CD4, and roughly 0.41% of memory CD8 clonotypes were shared. Pairwise subsampling indicated that sequencing depth was expected to affect the degree of clonotype sharing among donors. Sampling was limited to blood, and TCR repertoires in tissue likely differ from TCR repertoires in blood. Estimated clonotype richness was generally larger for naive than for memory subsets.

Donors were healthy HIV-negative adults with no recently reported acute infections or vaccinations. All donors were Caucasian adults living in Nashville, Tennessee, USA. CD4+ T cells were enriched by magnetic negative selection; naive cells were then positively selected on CD45RA, and the negative fraction formed the memory subset. Blood was collected by leukapheresis, and PBMCs were isolated by Ficoll-Histopaque density gradient centrifugation and then cryopreserved in liquid nitrogen vapor phase. Analytical flow cytometry was used to check the purity and quantity of each magnetically sorted T cell population. Each sorted fraction had its genomic DNA isolated and then quantified by UV absorbance on a Nanodrop 2000c. For this clone: The clone's antigen remains unknown. The record has no base qualities; no much larger clone is one base away.

The CDR3 covers 17 residues, taking in both the cysteine and the phenylalanine. Solely the CDR3 DNA is kept, with 51 bases framed from the first base. Looking up the germline V gene yields CDR1 SGHRS and CDR2 YFSETQ. V was cut back by 0 bases and J by 2 bases, leaving a gap of 15 bases between them. Using the deep immunoSEQ assay, TCR CDR3 regions were amplified from genomic DNA by multiplex PCR. Extracted genomic DNA from each cell subset was distributed evenly across all wells of several immunoSEQ 96-well plates, and each plate was treated as a replicate. Each replicate PCR for sorted subsets received 200 ng genomic DNA, equal to 30,000 or so T cell genomes. Purified libraries were quantified with a Qubit 3.0 fluorometer, sized on a Bioanalyzer 2100, and re-quantified with the KAPA Library Quantification kit. Each immunoSEQ 96-well plate was sequenced on its own single-read 150-cycle Illumina NextSeq 550 flow cell. Regarding the original processing steps: Because the immunoSEQ output included only junctional sequences and no quality scores, the filtering could not be the same as the filtering used for full-length reads. To assign V/J genes and CDR3, sequences were annotated against IMGT germline references using PyIR, a Python wrapper for IgBLAST v1.9. Any read was removed if the V/J assignment was weak (E-value above 1e-6), the CDR3 was missing, or the read contained stop codons, out-of-frame junctions, or ambiguous translated residues. V3J clonotypes were defined by identical inferred V gene, J gene, and CDR3 amino acid sequence. The percentage overlap between two repertoires was calculated by dividing the number of shared unique clonotypes by the size of the smaller repertoire. Repertoire richness was assessed with RTK rarefaction, the Chao1 estimator, and Recon v2.1 estimates of unobserved clonotypes. OLGA was used to compute generation probabilities for all TCRbeta clonotypes that the gDNA method yielded from a few donors. TCRdb obtained this table from immuneACCESS and retained in-frame rearrangements with V and J assigned. These tables miss some clones; where compared with another copy, unresolved V genes account for less than half of the shortfall, and the remainder is unexplained. The V and J calls and the clone size are those of that table, but D and trimming were determined from the DNA. The table for this sample lists over 950,000 clones; around three quarters of them were counted only once. Approximately 0.95% of the sample is in the top ten clones.

The sequenced sample consisted of memory CD4+ T cells from PBMCs. In light of the paper, this sample's cell subset or site label describes: CD45RA-negative fraction. The source is a man aged 18-30 years in good health. Some clones in this sample may be carry-over from other donors' samples. The chain joins TRBV5-1 to TRBJ2-1; the D segment cannot be called with confidence. For the CDR3, the sequence is CASSLGPTTGPYNEQFF. The nucleotides read TGCGCCAGCAGCTTGGGACCAACTACGGGCCCCTACAATGAGCAGTTCTTC.